The clone carrying this T cell receptor beta chain was found a few times. Antigen: not known. The read falls 3 residues short of the CDR3 end, and the missing part is taken from the germline J gene. This record belongs to a study of T cell clonality in common variable immunodeficiency. CDR3 size: 14 residues. The V gene end was trimmed by 9 bases and the J gene end by 3 bases; junction bases not matched to a gene: 3. CDR1 and CDR2 from the germline V gene are LNHDA and SQIVND (reference sequence). Study outcomes and limitations: Reportedly, TCR beta sequences from common variable immunodeficiency showed fewer deletions and N-nucleotide insertions.

Equal genomic DNA amounts from CVID and control samples were sequenced. Sequencing was performed with immunoSEQ multiplex PCR; in TCRdb, only in-frame clones are kept and a portion is missing. The sample is made up of around 13,000 clones, none counted only once. The rearrangement joins TRBV19 to TRBJ2-7, with 15 bases aligning to TRBD2. The specimen sequenced was peripheral blood mononuclear cells. The receptor comes from a human donor with common variable immunodeficiency. CDR3 sequence reads: CASGTSGGFYEQYF. Incomplete CDR3 DNA: TGTGCCAGCGGGACTAGCGGGGGGTTCTACGAG. Looking up the rest from reference TRBV19 and TRBJ2-7 gives the full variable domain: DGGITQSPKYLFRKEGQNVTLSCEQNLNHDAMYWYRQDPGQGLRLIYYSQIVNDFQKGDIAEGYSVSREKKESFPLTVTSAQKNPTAFYLCASGTSGGFYEQYFGPGTRLTVT.